The next 23 T cell receptor beta chains were all read from a single sample in a study of blood T cell repertoires in COVID-19. The data were produced by immunoSEQ multiplex PCR, yet TCRdb's version contains in-frame clones alone and is incomplete. The sample records 200,000 to 300,000 clones, 80% to 90% being singletons. Sequencing input: peripheral blood. All receptors derive from a man over 45 with acute or convalescent COVID-19.

This clone came up once. The V gene is TRBV5-8, the J gene TRBJ1-1; 10 nucleotides match TRBD1. Per the germline V gene, CDR1 is SGHTS and CDR2 is YDEGEE. Trimming took 3 bases from V and 2 from J; bases not matched to a gene: 7. The CDR3 runs 16 residues. CDR3 nucleotides: TGTGCCAGCAGCTCGGCCGACAGGGGGCTAAACACTGAAGCTTTCTTT. Amino acid sequence: CASSSADRGLNTEAFF. Drawing the rest from reference TRBV5-8 and TRBJ1-1, the complete variable domain is EAGVTQSPTHLIKTRGQQATLRCSPISGHTSVYWYQQALGLGLQFLLWYDEGEERNRGNFPPRFSGRQFPNYSSELNVNALELEDSALYLCASSSADRGLNTEAFFGQGTRLTVV.

This chain links TRBV28 with TRBJ2-5, with D perhaps matching TRBD2 (6 bases). The germline V and J ends were trimmed by 6 bases and 4 bases, with 18 bases remaining between them. This CDR3 spans 15 amino acids. Germline CDR1 reads MDHEN; CDR2 reads SYDVKM. The CDR3 loop is CASREGGDSGETQYF. CDR3 in DNA: TGTGCCAGCAGGGAGGGAGGCGACTCCGGAGAGACCCAGTACTTC. The full variable domain, with the rest looked up from reference TRBV28 and TRBJ2-5, is DVKVTQSSRYLVKRTGEKVFLECVQDMDHENMFWYRQDPGLGLRLIYFSYDVKMKEKGDIPEGYSVSREKKERFSLILESASTNQTSMYLCASREGGDSGETQYFGPGTRLLVL.

The chain is built from TRBV9 and TRBJ2-3, with D tentatively TRBD1 (5 bases). The length of the CDR3 is 16 residues. Germline V gives CDR1 SGDLS, CDR2 YYNGEE. V was clipped by 0 bases and J by 0 bases, with 11 bases between them. The CDR3 protein is CASSVAAGSSTDTQYF. The CDR3 nucleotides read TGTGCCAGCAGCGTAGCGGCAGGGTCTAGCACAGATACGCAGTATTTT.

The chain has TRBV30 and TRBJ2-1, with D maybe TRBD2 (6 bases). V lost 5 bases and J lost 2, with 13 bases in between. CDR1 is GTSNPN, CDR2 SVGIG, per germline (reference sequence). This CDR3 has 14 amino acids. This CDR3 reads CAWRLGGAYNEQFF. CDR3 coding DNA: TGTGCCTGGCGATTGGGCGGGGCCTACAATGAGCAGTTCTTC.

A remark on this clone: It is unclear where the CDR3 begins or ends on the DNA, so no DNA is shown, and the CDR3 is as TCRdb lists it. The V call is TRBV6-6, the J call TRBJ1-2. The CDR3 is 14 residues long, ends included. CDR1 and CDR2 (germline): MNHNY, SVGAGI (reference sequence). CDR3: CASSTSGGPRGYTF.

This chain connects TRBV7-2 to TRBJ1-1; D is unresolved. The V end lost 1 base, the J end lost 1 base, and 10 bases lay between the germline ends. Germline assignment: CDR1 SGHTA and CDR2 FQGNSA. This CDR3 is built from 15 residues. CDR3 DNA sequence: TGTGCCAGCAGCTTAGATAGCTCGAAGAACACTGAAGCTTTCTTT. It translates to CASSLDSSKNTEAFF.

The J gene is TRBJ2-5, the V gene TRBV3-1 (or the pseudogene TRBV3-2); the match to TRBD2 covers 11 bases. There are 16 residues in the CDR3. Germline V gene data show CDR1 as LGHDT and CDR2 as YNNKEL (reference sequence). Unmatched junction bases numbered 9, after V lost 4 bases and J lost 5 bases. The DNA of the CDR3 is TGTGCCAGCAGCCTAGGCACTAGCGGGGGAAAGGAGACCCAGTACTTC. This encodes CASSLGTSGGKETQYF.

This chain uses TRBV19 with TRBJ1-5, with D hard to call. The V gene lost 7 bases and the J gene lost 2 bases, with 15 bases spanning the gap. Germline-derived CDR1 and CDR2 are LNHDA and SQIVND (reference sequence). This CDR3 is built from 15 residues. The CDR3 loop reads CASTSGVLGNQPQHF. CDR3 in DNA: TGTGCCAGTACCTCCGGAGTTCTCGGCAATCAGCCCCAGCATTTT.

V and J are TRBV5-1 and TRBJ2-7, with D perhaps TRBD1 (6 bases). CDR3 length: 13 amino acids. Germline V lookup: CDR1 SGHRS, CDR2 YFSETQ. V lost 1 base, J lost 9 bases, and 14 bases lay in between. The CDR3: CASSLIGGAGQYF. The CDR3 nucleotides read TGCGCCAGCAGCTTGATTGGGGGCGCCGGGCAGTACTTC.

The table lists this clone with a count of one. The chain employs TRBV30 and TRBJ2-1; possible D gene TRBD2, 5 bases. The germline V gene encodes CDR1 GTSNPN and CDR2 SVGIG (reference sequence). Trimming shortened V by 1 base and J by 6 bases, and 10 bases separated the two germline ends. There are 13 residues in the CDR3. CDR3 DNA sequence: TGTGCCTGGAGTGAGGCTAGCCCCAATGAGCAGTTCTTC. The encoded protein is CAWSEASPNEQFF.

This chain connects TRBV5-8 to TRBJ1-6, with 7 bases fitting TRBD1. Germline V gene data show CDR1 as SGHTS and CDR2 as YDEGEE. The CDR3 has 15 amino acids. V gave up 4 bases and J gave up 7 bases; unmatched junction bases: 8. The CDR3 DNA sequence: TGTGCCAGCAGCCCTGCCGACAGGGAGAATTCACCCCTCCACTTT. Translation: CASSPADRENSPLHF.

V is TRBV5-1 and J is TRBJ1-2, with D unresolved. There are 15 residues in the CDR3. CDR1 SGHRS and CDR2 YFSETQ come from the germline V gene. V lost 4 bases and J lost 4, with 17 bases in between. The CDR3 here is CASSPREARSYGYTF. DNA for the CDR3: TGCGCCAGCAGCCCCCGGGAAGCCAGAAGCTATGGCTACACCTTC.

The chain couples TRBV19 to TRBJ1-5; D remains unclear. The CDR3 spans 15 residues. Looked up from germline, CDR1 is LNHDA and CDR2 is SQIVND (reference sequence). V lost 5 bases to trimming and J lost 2 bases, with 13 bases between them. DNA of the CDR3: TGTGCCAGTAGTGTACAGCCTTTTGGCAATCAGCCCCAGCATTTT. Amino acids: CASSVQPFGNQPQHF.

This chain joins TRBV18 and TRBJ1-6, with a possible D match to TRBD1 (5 bases). V dropped 2 bases and J dropped 7 bases, with 12 bases sitting between them. Germline V gene lookup returns CDR1 KGHSH and CDR2 LQKENI. The CDR3 runs to 15 residues. The CDR3 nucleotides are TGTGCCAGCTCACCAGGGCAGGGCCAAAATTCACCCCTCCACTTT. Translation gives CASSPGQGQNSPLHF.

This clone occurred many times. V and J are TRBV2 and TRBJ1-2, with 8 bases lining up with TRBD1. The germline gives CDR1 SNHLY, CDR2 FYNNEI. CDR3 length equals 16 residues. V trimming: 3 bases; J trimming: 5 bases; junction bases outside the gene matches: 11. The CDR3 DNA reads as TGTGCCAGCAGTGACTTTTCAGGGGGCTTGCGGTATGGCTACACCTTC. It codes for CASSDFSGGLRYGYTF.

V and J are TRBV12-3 or TRBV12-4 and TRBJ2-1; D gene uncertain. Trimming shortened V by 7 bases and J by 7 bases, and 11 bases separated the two germline ends. The CDR3 has 12 amino acids. The CDR3 loop is CASIPPRNEQFF. CDR3 nucleotides: TGTGCCAGCATTCCTCCCAGGAATGAGCAGTTCTTC.

This clone was counted once. The V gene is TRBV27, the J gene TRBJ1-1, with TRBD1 as a possible D gene (6 bases). The CDR3 totals 18 residues. V lost 4 bases, J lost 0 bases, and 21 bases lay in between. CDR1 and CDR2 (germline): MNHEY, SMNVEV (reference sequence). Written as DNA, the CDR3 is TGTGCCAGCAGTTCTCGCCGTAAAGGACAGTTCATGAACACTGAAGCTTTCTTT. It yields the protein CASSSRRKGQFMNTEAFF.

The CDR3 sequence: CASNLEGYGYTF. The CDR3 DNA reads TGTGCCAGCAATCTAGAAGGATATGGCTACACCTTC. The rearrangement joins TRBV6-5 to TRBJ1-2; D gene ambiguous. The V end was cut by 7 bases, the J end by 5 bases, with 11 bases between. Germline CDR1 and CDR2: MNHEY and SVGAGI. CDR3 size: 12 residues.

This sequence joins TRBV10-3 and TRBJ2-1; TRBD2 matches 7 bases. With V trimmed by 3 bases and J by 4 bases, 3 bases remained unmatched. The germline gives CDR1 ENHRY, CDR2 SYGVKD. The CDR3 covers 14 residues. The CDR3 loop is CAISERGVYNEQFF. In DNA, the CDR3 is TGTGCCATCAGTGAACGGGGGGTTTACAATGAGCAGTTCTTC.

This chain links TRBV2 with TRBJ2-3; 14 bases fit TRBD2. CDR3 length equals 18 residues. V was pared by 6 bases and J by 5 bases, with 13 bases of the junction left unmatched. Germline V gene data show CDR1 as SNHLY and CDR2 as FYNNEI. CDR3 sequence: CASRLKRLAGGPEDTQYF. The CDR3 DNA reads TGTGCCAGCAGGCTTAAGAGACTAGCGGGGGGGCCGGAAGATACGCAGTATTTT. The full variable domain, in which reference TRBV2 and TRBJ2-3 provide the parts outside the CDR3, is EPEVTQTPSHQVTQMGQEVILRCVPISNHLYFYWYRQILGQKVEFLVSFYNNEISEKSEIFDDQFSVERPDGSNFTLKIRSTKLEDSAMYFCASRLKRLAGGPEDTQYFGPGTRLTVL.

The genes are TRBV13 and TRBJ1-1; TRBD1 aligns across 9 bases. Trimming removed 4 bases from V and 4 bases from J; junction bases left unmatched: 4. This CDR3 is 14 amino acids long. CDR1 is PRHDT, CDR2 FYEKMQ, per germline (reference sequence). CDR3 in DNA: TGTGCCAGCAGCTGGACAGGGGCCGTCACTGAAGCTTTCTTT. It encodes CASSWTGAVTEAFF.

This clone was counted between two and nine times. A junction end diverges from the germline sequence, so it may reflect a read error. This chain uses TRBV7-7 with TRBJ1-2; tentatively, D is TRBD1 (6 bases). The CDR3 spans 16 residues. CDR1 is SSHAT, CDR2 FNYEAQ, per germline (reference sequence). The CDR3 DNA sequence: TGTGCTAGCAGCTCTATCCAGGGGCAGCGAAACTATGGCTACACCTTC. Its translation is CASSSIQGQRNYGYTF.

This rearrangement joins TRBV15 to TRBJ2-7; D perhaps matches TRBD1 (5 bases). V lost 4 bases to trimming and J lost 4 bases, with 11 bases between them. The CDR3 loop spans 13 amino acids. The germline gives CDR1 LNHNV, CDR2 YYDKDF (reference sequence). The CDR3 spells CATSKGSSYEQYF. For the CDR3, the DNA is TGTGCCACCAGCAAGGGGTCAAGTTACGAGCAGTACTTC.